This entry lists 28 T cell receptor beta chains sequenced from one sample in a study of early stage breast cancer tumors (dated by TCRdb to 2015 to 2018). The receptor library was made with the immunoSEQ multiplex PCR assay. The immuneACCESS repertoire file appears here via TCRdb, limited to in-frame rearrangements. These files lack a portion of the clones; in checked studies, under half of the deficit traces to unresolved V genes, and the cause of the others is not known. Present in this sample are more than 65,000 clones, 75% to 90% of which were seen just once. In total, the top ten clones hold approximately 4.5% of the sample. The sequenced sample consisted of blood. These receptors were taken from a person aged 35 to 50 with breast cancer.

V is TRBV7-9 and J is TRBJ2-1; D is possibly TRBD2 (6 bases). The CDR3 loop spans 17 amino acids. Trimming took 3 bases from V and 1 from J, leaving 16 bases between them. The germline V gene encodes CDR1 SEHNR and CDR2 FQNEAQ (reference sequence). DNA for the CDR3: TGTGCCAGCAGCTTTTTTAGCGGAAATCCTTCCTACAATGAGCAGTTCTTC. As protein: CASSFFSGNPSYNEQFF.

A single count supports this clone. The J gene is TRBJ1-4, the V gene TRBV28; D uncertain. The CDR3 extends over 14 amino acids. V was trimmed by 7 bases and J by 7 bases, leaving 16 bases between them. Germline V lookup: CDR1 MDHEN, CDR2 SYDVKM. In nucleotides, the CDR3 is TGTGCCAGCACCCTTGATCCGGAGGGTGAAAAACTGTTTTTT. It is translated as CASTLDPEGEKLFF.

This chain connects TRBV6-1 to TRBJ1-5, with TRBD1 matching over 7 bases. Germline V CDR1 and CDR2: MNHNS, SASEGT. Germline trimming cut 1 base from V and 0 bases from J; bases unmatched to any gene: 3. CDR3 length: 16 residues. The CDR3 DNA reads TGTGCCAGCAGTGAAGGGGGACAGTATAGCAATCAGCCCCAGCATTTT. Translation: CASSEGGQYSNQPQHF.

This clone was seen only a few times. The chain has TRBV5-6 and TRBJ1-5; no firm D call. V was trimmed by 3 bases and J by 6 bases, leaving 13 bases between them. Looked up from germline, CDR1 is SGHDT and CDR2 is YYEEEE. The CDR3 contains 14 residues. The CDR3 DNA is TGTGCCAGCAGCTCAAGGGAACTGGGTCAGCCCCAGCATTTT. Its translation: CASSSRELGQPQHF.

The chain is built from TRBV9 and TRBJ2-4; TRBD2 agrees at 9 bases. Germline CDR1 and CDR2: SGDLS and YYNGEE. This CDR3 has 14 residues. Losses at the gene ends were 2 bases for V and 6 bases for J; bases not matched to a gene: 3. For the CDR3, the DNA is TGTGCCAGCAGCGTTAGCGGGAGTGGAAACATTCAGTACTTC. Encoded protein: CASSVSGSGNIQYF.

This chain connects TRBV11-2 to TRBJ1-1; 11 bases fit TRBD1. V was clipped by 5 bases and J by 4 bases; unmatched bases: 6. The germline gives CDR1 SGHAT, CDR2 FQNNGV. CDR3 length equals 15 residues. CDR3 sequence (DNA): TGTGCCAGCAGCCACAGGACAGGGGGCTTCACTGAAGCTTTCTTT. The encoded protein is CASSHRTGGFTEAFF.

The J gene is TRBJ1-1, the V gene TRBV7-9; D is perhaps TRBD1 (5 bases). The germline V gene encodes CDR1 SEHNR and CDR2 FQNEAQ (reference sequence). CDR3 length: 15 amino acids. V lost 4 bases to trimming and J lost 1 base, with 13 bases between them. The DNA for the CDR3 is TGTGCCAGCAGCTCCCCAGGGCGAGGGAACACTGAAGCTTTCTTT. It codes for CASSSPGRGNTEAFF.

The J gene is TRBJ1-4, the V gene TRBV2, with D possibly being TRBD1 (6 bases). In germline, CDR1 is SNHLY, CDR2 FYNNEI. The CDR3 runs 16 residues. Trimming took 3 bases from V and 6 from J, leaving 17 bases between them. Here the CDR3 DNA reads TGTGCCAGCAGTGATGGGTCGGGGGCTCTCTATGAAAAACTGTTTTTT. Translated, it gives CASSDGSGALYEKLFF.

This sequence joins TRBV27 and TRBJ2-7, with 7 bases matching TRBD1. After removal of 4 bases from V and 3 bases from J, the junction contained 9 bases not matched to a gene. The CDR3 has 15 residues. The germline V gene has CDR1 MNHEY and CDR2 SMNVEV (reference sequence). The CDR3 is CASSSTSTGYYEQYF. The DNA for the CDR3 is TGTGCCAGCAGTTCGACCTCGACAGGGTACTACGAGCAGTACTTC.

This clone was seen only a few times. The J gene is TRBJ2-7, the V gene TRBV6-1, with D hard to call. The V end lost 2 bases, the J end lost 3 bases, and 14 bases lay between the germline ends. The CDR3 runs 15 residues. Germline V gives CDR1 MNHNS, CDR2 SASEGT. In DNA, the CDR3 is TGTGCCAGCAGTGAACGTCCTACGGCCGTCTACGAGCAGTACTTC. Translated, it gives CASSERPTAVYEQYF.

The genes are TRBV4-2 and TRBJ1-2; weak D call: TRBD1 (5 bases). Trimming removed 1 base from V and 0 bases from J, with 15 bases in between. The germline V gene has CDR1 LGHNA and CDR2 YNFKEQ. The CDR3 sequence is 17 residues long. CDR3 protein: CASSQVGVRGTNYGYTF. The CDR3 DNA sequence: TGTGCCAGCAGCCAAGTGGGGGTTAGGGGTACTAACTATGGCTACACCTTC.

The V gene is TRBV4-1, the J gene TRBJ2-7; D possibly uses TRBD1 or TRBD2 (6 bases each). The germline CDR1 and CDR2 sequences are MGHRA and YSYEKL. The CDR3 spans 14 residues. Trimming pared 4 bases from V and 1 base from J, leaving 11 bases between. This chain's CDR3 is CASSRGRGSYEQYF. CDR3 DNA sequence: TGCGCCAGCAGCCGGGGGCGGGGATCCTACGAGCAGTACTTC.

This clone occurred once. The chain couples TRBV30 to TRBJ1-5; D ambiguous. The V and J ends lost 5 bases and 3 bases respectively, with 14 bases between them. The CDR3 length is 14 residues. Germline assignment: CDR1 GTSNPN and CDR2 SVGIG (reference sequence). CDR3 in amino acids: CAWAGKGFNQPQHF. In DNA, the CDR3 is TGTGCCTGGGCGGGGAAGGGTTTCAATCAGCCCCAGCATTTT.

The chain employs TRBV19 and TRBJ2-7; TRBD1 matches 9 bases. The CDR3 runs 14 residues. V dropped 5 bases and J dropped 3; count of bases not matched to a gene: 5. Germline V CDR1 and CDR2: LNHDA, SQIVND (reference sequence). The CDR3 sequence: CASSLGQGGYEQYF. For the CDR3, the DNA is TGTGCCAGTAGTTTGGGACAGGGAGGCTACGAGCAGTACTTC.

The CDR3 loop reads CATQPLGDGVGGYTF. The CDR3 DNA sequence: TGTGCCACCCAGCCGTTAGGGGATGGGGTCGGGGGCTACACCTTC. This rearrangement joins TRBV10-3 to TRBJ1-2, with D possibly matching TRBD1 (5 bases). V was cut by 10 bases and J by 8 bases, with 26 bases left in between. The CDR3 length is 15 residues. CDR1 is ENHRY, CDR2 SYGVKD, per germline.

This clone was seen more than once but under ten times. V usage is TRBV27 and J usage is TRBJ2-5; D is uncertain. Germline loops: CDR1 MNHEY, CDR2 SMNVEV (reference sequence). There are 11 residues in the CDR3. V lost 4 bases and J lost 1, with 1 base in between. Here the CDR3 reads CASSSQETQYF. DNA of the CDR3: TGTGCCAGCAGTTCCCAAGAGACCCAGTACTTC.

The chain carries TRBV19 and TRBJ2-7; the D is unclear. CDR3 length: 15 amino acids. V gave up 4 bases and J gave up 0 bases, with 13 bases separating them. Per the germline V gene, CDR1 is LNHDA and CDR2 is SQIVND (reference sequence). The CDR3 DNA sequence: TGTGCCAGTAGTACTTTAGTTACGAGCTCCTACGAGCAGTACTTC. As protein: CASSTLVTSSYEQYF.

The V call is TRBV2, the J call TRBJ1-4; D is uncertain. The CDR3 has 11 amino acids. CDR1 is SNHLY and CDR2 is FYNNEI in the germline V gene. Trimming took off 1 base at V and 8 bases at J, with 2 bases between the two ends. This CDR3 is CASSEGEKLFF. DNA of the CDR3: TGTGCCAGCAGTGAAGGGGAAAAACTGTTTTTT.

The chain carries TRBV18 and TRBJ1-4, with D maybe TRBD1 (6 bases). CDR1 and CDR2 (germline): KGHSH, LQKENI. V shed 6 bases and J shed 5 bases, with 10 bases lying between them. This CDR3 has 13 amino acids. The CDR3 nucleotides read TGTGCCAGCTCCCCCCAGGGGAATGAAAAACTGTTTTTT. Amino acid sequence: CASSPQGNEKLFF.

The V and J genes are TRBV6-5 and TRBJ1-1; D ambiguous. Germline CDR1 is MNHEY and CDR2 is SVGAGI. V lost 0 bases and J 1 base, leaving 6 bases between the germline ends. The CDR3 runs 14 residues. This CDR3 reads CASSYSQSNTEAFF. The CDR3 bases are TGTGCCAGCAGTTACTCTCAATCGAACACTGAAGCTTTCTTT.

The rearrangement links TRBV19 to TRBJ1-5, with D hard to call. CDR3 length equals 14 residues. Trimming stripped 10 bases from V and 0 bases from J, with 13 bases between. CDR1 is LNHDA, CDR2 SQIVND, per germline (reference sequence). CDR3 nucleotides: TGTGCCACCTCACAACAGATTAGCAATCAGCCCCAGCATTTT. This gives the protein CATSQQISNQPQHF. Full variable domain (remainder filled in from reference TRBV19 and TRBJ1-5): DGGITQSPKYLFRKEGQNVTLSCEQNLNHDAMYWYRQDPGQGLRLIYYSQIVNDFQKGDIAEGYSVSREKKESFPLTVTSAQKNPTAFYLCATSQQISNQPQHFGDGTRLSIL.

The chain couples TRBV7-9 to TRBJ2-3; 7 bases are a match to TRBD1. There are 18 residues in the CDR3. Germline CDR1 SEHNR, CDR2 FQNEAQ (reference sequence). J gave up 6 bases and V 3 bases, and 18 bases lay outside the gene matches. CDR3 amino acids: CASSFLNLGQPLSDTQYF. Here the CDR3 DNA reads TGTGCCAGCAGCTTCCTAAACCTGGGACAGCCCCTCTCGGATACGCAGTATTTT. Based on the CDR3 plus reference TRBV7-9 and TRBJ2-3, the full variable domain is DTGVSQNPRHKITKRGQNVTFRCDPISEHNRLYWYRQTLGQGPEFLTYFQNEAQLEKSRLLSDRFSAERPKGSFSTLEIQRTEQGDSAMYLCASSFLNLGQPLSDTQYFGPGTRLTVL.

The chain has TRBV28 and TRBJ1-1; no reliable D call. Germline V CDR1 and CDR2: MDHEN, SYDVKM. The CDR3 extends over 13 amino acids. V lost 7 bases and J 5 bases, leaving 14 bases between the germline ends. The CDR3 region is CASTLTTTTEAFF. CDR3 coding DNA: TGTGCCAGCACCCTAACAACGACAACTGAAGCTTTCTTT.

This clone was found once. CDR3 loop: CASSLVNREAKNIQYF. CDR3 DNA sequence: TGTGCCAGCAGCTTAGTAAACAGGGAGGCCAAAAACATTCAGTACTTC. V and J are TRBV7-8 and TRBJ2-4; D might be TRBD1 (6 bases). The CDR3 is 16 amino acids. Germline assignment: CDR1 SGHVS and CDR2 FQNEAQ. V was shortened by 1 base and J by 1 base, with 11 bases between the two germline ends.

The CDR3 protein is CSVGPLAKEQYF. The CDR3 coding sequence is TGCAGCGTGGGGCCCCTAGCGAAGGAGCAGTACTTC. This chain links TRBV29-1 with TRBJ2-7, with a possible D match to TRBD2 (6 bases). Germline lookup yields CDR1 SQVTM and CDR2 ANQGSEA. V lost 6 bases and J 7 bases, leaving 16 bases between the germline ends. The CDR3 spans 12 residues.

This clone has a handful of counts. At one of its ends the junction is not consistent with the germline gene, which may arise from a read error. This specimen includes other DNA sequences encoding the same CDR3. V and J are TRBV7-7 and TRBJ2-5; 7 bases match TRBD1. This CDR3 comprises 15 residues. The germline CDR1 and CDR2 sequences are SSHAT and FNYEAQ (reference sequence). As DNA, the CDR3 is TGTGCTAGCAGCTTAGGGTCAGGGGGACAAGAGACCCAGTACTTC. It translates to CASSLGSGGQETQYF.

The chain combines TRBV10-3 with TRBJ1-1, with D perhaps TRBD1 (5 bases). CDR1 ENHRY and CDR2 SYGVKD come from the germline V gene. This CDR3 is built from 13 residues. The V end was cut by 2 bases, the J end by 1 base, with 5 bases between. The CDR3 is CAISERGNTEAFF. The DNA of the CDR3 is TGTGCCATCAGTGAGAGGGGGAACACTGAAGCTTTCTTT.

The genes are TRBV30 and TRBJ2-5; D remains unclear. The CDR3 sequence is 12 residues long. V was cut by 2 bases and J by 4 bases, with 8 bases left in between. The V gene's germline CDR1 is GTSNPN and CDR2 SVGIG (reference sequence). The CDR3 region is CAWSTTGETQYF. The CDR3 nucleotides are TGTGCCTGGAGTACTACCGGAGAGACCCAGTACTTC. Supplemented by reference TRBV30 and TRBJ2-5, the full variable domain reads SQTIHQWPATLVQPVGSPLSLECTVEGTSNPNLYWYRQAAGRGLQLLFYSVGIGQISSEVPQNLSASRPQDRQFILSSKKLLLSDSGFYLCAWSTTGETQYFGPGTRLLVL.